This T cell receptor beta chain was identified during a study of cytomegalovirus exposure and HLA in healthy donors. Findings and limits, study-wide: Later examination showed HLA-associated TCR beta chains had greater clonal expansion than equally common others.

As concerns this clone: Its cognate antigen is unknown.

The junction had 4 bases not matched to a gene; V was cut back by 6 bases and J by 4 bases. This CDR3 has 16 amino acids. From germline, CDR1 is LNHDA and CDR2 SQIVND (reference sequence). 60 Vbeta and 13 Jbeta primers were used in PCR. Assay used: immunoSEQ multiplex PCR; TCRdb lists only in-frame clones, some missing. Here the sample spans 200,000 or so clones, around 82% being singletons. This clonotype was sampled from a boy under 18 in good health and CMV-seronegative. The sequenced sample was PBMCs. The chain employs TRBV19 and TRBJ2-1; 15 bases map to TRBD2. CDR3 in amino acids: CASSLGTSGRYNEQFF. CDR3 nucleotide sequence: TGTGCCAGTAGCCTAGGGACTAGCGGGAGGTACAATGAGCAGTTCTTC. The variable domain in full, completed from reference TRBV19 and TRBJ2-1, reads DGGITQSPKYLFRKEGQNVTLSCEQNLNHDAMYWYRQDPGQGLRLIYYSQIVNDFQKGDIAEGYSVSREKKESFPLTVTSAQKNPTAFYLCASSLGTSGRYNEQFFGPGTRLTVL.